This record concerns one TCR beta chain sequence. The target antigen is unknown. What was sequenced were expressed TCRB transcripts, since all of the isolated RNA had been reverse transcribed. This table comes from immunoSEQ multiplex PCR, and its TCRdb copy is limited to in-frame clones, with some not included. The sample consists of some 330,000 clones, 10% to 15% of them appearing once. This record comes from a study of beta chain features in type 1 diabetes. For the study at large: In all, about 110 million sorted cells from all samples were analyzed.

Germline V lookup: CDR1 SGHRS, CDR2 YFSETQ. Trimming cost V 4 bases and J 4 bases; bases outside gene matches: 4. This CDR3 region has 14 residues. Study-wide results and caveats: A cDNA-based sequencing approach could over-represent cells with high TCR expression. VDJ junctions in type 1 diabetes patients carried more deletions and fewer insertions. Shortening that was moderate but significant affected the TCRB CDR3s of Type 1 diabetes patients in all four CD4+ subsets. Researchers reported that naive, central memory and Treg TCRB repertoires appeared more similar in patients than in healthy donors.

The receptor was isolated from a woman aged 18-29 years with type 1 diabetes. This chain links TRBV5-1 with TRBJ1-4; 7 bases align to TRBD1. What was sequenced was naive CD4+ T cells from blood. CDR3: CASSTGQLNEKLFF. The DNA for the CDR3 is TGCGCCAGCAGCACGGGACAGCTTAATGAAAAACTGTTTTTT.